This T cell receptor beta chain derives from a study of Ad26.COV2.S vaccination and SARS-CoV-2 variants. V was pared by 3 bases and J by 3 bases, with 15 bases between. CDR1 and CDR2 (germline): SNHLY, FYNNEI. This CDR3 has 15 amino acids. Method: immunoSEQ multiplex PCR; TCRdb's copy keeps in-frame clones and lacks some. The table lists hundreds of thousands of clones, about 85% of them singletons. The treatment here: around 19 received Ad26.COV2.S at low or high dose, single or two shots; roughly five received placebo; per-sample allocation not given. Repertoires come from day 63 after the first vaccine or placebo injection.

The TCR sequence derives from a person between 18 and 65 years old who received the Ad26.COV2.S COVID-19 vaccine or a placebo. The genes are TRBV2 and TRBJ2-7; D is uncertain. The source material was peripheral blood, sampled in a trial of Ad26.COV2.S vaccine versus placebo. DNA for the CDR3: TGTGCCAGCAGTGACTCGCTTGGAGTAGTCTACGAGCAGTACTTC. Protein product: CASSDSLGVVYEQYF.